This T cell receptor beta chain is drawn from a study of T-cell memory formation after mild COVID-19. Findings of the study overall: Cross-reactive memory apparently joined, as some responding clones appeared in pre-infection memory. Clones contracting across day 15 to 85 had a balanced CD4/CD8 profile; later expanding clones leaned CD4+. Chiefly within CM and EM were the contracting CD4+ clones; CD8+ ones were within EMRA.

Germline values: CDR1 LGHNA, CDR2 YNFKEQ. With 3 bases clipped from V and 1 base from J, the junction kept 3 bases outside the gene matches. CDR3 length equals 16 residues. In the case of this clonotype: Its antigen is still unknown.

From 5'RACE with constant-segment primers came TCR alpha and TCR beta cDNA libraries that carried sample barcodes and UMIs. One entry per CDR3 protein results from TCRdb running MiXCR on the 5' RACE reads. This sample carries some 40,000 distinct CDR3 sequences, about 6.1% of them seen once, and the ten largest clones take roughly 0.8%. This receptor was identified in an adult who had mild COVID-19 (a few samples of this study predate the infection). Cell type and time point are not known. The chain combines TRBV4-2 with TRBJ2-2; 9 nucleotides agree with TRBD2. Sequencing was carried out using PBMCs or a T cell subset sorted from them (not recorded which). The CDR3 loop is CASSHSSGGNTGELFF. Here the CDR3 DNA reads TGTGCCAGCAGCCACAGTAGCGGGGGGAACACCGGGGAGCTGTTTTTT.